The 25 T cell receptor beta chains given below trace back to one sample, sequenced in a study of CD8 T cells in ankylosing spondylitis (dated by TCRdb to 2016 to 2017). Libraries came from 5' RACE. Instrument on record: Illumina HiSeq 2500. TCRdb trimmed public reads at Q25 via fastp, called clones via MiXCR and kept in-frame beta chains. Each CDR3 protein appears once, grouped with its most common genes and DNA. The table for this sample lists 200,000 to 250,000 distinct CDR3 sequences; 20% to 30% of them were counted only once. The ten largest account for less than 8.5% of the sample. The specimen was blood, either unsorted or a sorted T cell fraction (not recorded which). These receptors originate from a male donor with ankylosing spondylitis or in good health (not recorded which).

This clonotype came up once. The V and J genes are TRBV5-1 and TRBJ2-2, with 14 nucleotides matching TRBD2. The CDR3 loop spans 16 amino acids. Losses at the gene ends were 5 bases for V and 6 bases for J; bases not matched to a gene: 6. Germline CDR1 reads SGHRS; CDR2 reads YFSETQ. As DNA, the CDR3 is TGCGCCAGCAGGCCGGGGACTAGCGGGAGAGCCGGGGAGCTGTTTTTT. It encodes CASRPGTSGRAGELFF.

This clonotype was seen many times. The CDR3 here is CASSQVSTQTNTGELFF. In DNA form, the CDR3 reads TGCGCCAGCAGCCAAGTTTCTACCCAAACTAACACCGGGGAGCTGTTTTTT. The chain uses TRBV4-1 and TRBJ2-2; D call uncertain. Germline CDR1 and CDR2: MGHRA and YSYEKL. Trimming removed 1 base from V and 2 bases from J, with 14 bases in between. The CDR3 runs 17 residues.

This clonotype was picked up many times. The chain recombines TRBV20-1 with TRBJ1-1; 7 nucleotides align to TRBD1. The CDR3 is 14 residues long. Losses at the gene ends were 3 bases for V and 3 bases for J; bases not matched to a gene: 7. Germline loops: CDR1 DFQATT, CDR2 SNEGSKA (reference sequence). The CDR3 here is CSARSGGSDTEAFF. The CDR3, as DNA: TGCAGTGCTAGGTCAGGGGGATCGGACACTGAAGCTTTCTTT.

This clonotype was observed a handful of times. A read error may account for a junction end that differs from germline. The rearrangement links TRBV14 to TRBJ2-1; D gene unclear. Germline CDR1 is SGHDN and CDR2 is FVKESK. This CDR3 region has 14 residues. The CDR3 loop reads CASSEDTAYNEQFF. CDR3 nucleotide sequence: TGTGCCAGCAGCGAAGACACAGCCTACAATGAGCAGTTCTTC.

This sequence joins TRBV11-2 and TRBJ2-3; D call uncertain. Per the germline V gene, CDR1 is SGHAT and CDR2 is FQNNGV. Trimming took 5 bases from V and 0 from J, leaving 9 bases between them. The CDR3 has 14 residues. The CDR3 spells CASSPRFSTDTQYF. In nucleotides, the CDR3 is TGTGCCAGCAGCCCCCGGTTTAGCACAGATACGCAGTATTTT.

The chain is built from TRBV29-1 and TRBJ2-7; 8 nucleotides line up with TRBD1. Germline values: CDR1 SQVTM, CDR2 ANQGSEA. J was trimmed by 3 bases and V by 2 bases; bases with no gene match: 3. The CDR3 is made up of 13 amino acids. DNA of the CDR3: TGCAGCGTTGAAAAGGACAGGGACTACGAGCAGTACTTC. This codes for CSVEKDRDYEQYF.

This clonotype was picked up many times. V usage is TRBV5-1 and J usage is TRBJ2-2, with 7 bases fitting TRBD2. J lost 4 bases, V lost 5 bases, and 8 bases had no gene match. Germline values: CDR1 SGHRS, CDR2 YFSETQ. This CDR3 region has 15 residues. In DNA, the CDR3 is TGCGCCAGCAGATCCTCCGGGACTACCACCGGGGAGCTGTTTTTT. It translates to CASRSSGTTTGELFF. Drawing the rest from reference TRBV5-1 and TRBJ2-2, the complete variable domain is KAGVTQTPRYLIKTRGQQVTLSCSPISGHRSVSWYQQTPGQGLQFLFEYFSETQRNKGNFPGRFSGRQFSNSRSEMNVSTLELGDSALYLCASRSSGTTTGELFFGEGSRLTVL.

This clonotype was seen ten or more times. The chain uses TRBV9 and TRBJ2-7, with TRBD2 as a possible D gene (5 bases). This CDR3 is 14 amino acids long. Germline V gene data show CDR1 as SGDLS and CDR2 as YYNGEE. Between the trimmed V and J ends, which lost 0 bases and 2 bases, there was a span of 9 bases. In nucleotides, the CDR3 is TGTGCCAGCAGCGTAGTGGACTCTGCCTACGAGCAGTACTTC. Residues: CASSVVDSAYEQYF. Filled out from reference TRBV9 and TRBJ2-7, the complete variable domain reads DSGVTQTPKHLITATGQRVTLRCSPRSGDLSVYWYQQSLDQGLQFLIQYYNGEERAKGNILERFSAQQFPDLHSELNLSSLELGDSALYFCASSVVDSAYEQYFGPGTRLTVT.

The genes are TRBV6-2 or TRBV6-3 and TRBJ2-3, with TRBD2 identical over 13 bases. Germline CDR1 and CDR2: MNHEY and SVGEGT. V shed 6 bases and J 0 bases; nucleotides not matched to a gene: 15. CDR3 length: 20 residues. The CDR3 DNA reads TGTGCCAGCAGCCGGGGACTAGCGGGAAACGGATTGTCTAGCACAGATACGCAGTATTTT. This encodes CASSRGLAGNGLSSTDTQYF.

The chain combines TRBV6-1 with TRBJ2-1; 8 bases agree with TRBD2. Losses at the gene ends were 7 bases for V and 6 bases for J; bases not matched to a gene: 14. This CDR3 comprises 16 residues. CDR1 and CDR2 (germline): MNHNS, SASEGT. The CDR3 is CASKEGAGVGLNEQFF. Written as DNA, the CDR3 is TGTGCCAGCAAGGAAGGAGCGGGAGTGGGGCTCAATGAGCAGTTCTTC.

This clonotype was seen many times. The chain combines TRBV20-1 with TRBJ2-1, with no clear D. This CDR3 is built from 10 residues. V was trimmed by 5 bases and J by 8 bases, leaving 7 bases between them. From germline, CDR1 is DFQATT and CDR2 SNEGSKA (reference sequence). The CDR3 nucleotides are TGCAGTGCTTCCCTCGATGAGCAGTTCTTC. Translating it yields CSASLDEQFF.

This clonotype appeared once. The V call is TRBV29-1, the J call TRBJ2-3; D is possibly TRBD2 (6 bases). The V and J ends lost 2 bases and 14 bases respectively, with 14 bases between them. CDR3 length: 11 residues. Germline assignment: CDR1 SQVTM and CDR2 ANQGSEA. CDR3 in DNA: TGCAGCGTTGAAAAGGAGGTGGGGGGGTATTTT. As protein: CSVEKEVGGYF.

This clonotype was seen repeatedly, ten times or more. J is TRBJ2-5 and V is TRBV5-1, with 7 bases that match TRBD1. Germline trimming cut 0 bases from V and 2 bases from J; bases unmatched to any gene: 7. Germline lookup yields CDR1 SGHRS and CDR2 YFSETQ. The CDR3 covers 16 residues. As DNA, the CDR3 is TGCGCCAGCAGCTTGGGGGGACCCAGGGGGCAAGAGACCCAGTACTTC. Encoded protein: CASSLGGPRGQETQYF.

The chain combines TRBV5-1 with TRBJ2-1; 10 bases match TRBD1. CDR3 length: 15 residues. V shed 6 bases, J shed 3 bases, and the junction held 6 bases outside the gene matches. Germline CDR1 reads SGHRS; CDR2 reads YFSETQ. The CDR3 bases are TGCGCCAGCACCCCCGGGACAGGGGTCTACAATGAGCAGTTCTTC. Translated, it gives CASTPGTGVYNEQFF.

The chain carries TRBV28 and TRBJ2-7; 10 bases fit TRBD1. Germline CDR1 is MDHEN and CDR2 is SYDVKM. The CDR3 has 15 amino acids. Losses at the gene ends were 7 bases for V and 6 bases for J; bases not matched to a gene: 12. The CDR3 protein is CASTPLGQGLGEQYF. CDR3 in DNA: TGTGCCAGCACGCCATTGGGACAGGGGCTGGGCGAGCAGTACTTC.

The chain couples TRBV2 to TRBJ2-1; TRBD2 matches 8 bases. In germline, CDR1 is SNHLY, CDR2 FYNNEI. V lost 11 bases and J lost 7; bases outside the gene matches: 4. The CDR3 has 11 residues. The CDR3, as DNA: TGTGCCGGACGACTAGCGAATGAGCAGTTCTTC. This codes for CAGRLANEQFF.

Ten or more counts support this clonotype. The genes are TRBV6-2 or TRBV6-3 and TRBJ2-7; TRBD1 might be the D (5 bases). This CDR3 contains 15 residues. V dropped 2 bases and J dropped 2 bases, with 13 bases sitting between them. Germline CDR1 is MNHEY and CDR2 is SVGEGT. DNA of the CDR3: TGTGCCAGCAGTTACGACGAAGGGGTTCCCTACGAGCAGTACTTC. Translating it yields CASSYDEGVPYEQYF.

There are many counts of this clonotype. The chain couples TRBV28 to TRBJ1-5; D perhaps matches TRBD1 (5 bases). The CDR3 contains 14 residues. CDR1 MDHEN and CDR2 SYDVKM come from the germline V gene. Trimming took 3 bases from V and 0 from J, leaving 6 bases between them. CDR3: CASSFGTSNQPQHF. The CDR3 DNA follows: TGTGCCAGCAGTTTTGGGACTAGCAATCAGCCCCAGCATTTT.

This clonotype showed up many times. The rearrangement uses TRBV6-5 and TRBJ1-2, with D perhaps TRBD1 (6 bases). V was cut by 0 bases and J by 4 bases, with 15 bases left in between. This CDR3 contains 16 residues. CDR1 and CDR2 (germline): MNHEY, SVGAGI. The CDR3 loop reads CASSYSAGAGSYGYTF. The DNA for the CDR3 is TGTGCCAGCAGTTACTCAGCAGGGGCTGGTAGCTATGGCTACACCTTC.

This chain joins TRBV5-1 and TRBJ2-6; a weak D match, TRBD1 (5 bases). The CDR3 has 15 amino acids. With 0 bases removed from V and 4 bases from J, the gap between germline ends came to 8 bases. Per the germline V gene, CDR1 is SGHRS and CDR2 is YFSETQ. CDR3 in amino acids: CASSLVGVGANVLTF. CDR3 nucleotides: TGCGCCAGCAGCTTGGTAGGGGTCGGGGCCAACGTCCTGACTTTC.

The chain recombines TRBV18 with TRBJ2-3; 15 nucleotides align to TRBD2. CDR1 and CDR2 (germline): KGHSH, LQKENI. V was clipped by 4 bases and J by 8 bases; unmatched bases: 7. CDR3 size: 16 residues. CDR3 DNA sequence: TGTGCCAGCTCACTCGGACTAGCGGGAGGGCCGATTACGCAGTATTTT. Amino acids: CASSLGLAGGPITQYF.

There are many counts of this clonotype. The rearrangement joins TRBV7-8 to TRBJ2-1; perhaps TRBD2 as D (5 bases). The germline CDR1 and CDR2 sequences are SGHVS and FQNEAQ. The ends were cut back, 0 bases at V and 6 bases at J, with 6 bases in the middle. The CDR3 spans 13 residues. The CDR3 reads CASSLARANEQFF. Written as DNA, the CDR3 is TGTGCCAGCAGCTTAGCGCGGGCCAATGAGCAGTTCTTC.

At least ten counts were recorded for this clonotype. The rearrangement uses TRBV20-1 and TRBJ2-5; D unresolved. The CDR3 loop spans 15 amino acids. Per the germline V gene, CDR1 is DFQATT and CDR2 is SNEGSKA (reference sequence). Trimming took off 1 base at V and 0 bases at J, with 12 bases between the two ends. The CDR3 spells CSARGLGAYQETQYF. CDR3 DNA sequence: TGCAGTGCTAGAGGCCTGGGCGCATACCAAGAGACCCAGTACTTC.

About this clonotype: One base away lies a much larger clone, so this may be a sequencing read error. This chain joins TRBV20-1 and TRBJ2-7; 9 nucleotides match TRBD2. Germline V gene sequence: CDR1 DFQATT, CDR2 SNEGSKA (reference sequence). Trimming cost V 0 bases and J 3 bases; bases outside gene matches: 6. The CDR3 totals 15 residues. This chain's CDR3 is CSARDFGTSSYEQYF. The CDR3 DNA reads TGCAGTGCTAGAGATTTTGGGACTAGCAGCTACGAGCAGTACTTC.

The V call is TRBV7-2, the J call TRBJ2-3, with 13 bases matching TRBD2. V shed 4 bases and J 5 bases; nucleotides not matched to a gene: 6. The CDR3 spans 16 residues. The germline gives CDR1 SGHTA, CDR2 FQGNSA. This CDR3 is CASSSRTSGSLDTQYF. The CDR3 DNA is TGTGCCAGCAGCTCCAGGACTAGCGGGAGTTTAGATACGCAGTATTTT. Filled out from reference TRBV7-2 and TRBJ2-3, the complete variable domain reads GAGVSQSPSNKVTEKGKDVELRCDPISGHTALYWYRQSLGQGLEFLIYFQGNSAPDKSGLPSDRFSAERTGGSVSTLTIQRTQQEDSAVYLCASSSRTSGSLDTQYFGPGTRLTVL.